The clone carrying this TCR beta chain appeared many times. Its target is not known. This entry is derived from a study of T cells in Graves' hyperthyroidism and ophthalmopathy. Regarding the study as a whole: Also found in blood were most expanded thyroid clonotypes above 0.001.

Trimming stripped 0 bases from V and 7 bases from J, with 13 bases between. The CDR3 is 14 amino acids. Germline CDR1 SGHRS, CDR2 YFSETQ. Template material for amplifying TCR beta CDR3 regions consisted of RNA transcripts. The HTBI set primed first-round TCR CDR3 RT-PCR. TCRdb reprocessed the multiplex PCR reads with MiXCR, giving one entry per CDR3 protein. The table lists some 180,000 distinct CDR3 sequences, approximately 15% of them singletons, with approximately 28% in the top ten. Diagnoses were established using clinical symptoms, serum thyroxine and TRAb, thyroid ultrasound and orbital computed tomography.

The source material was blood. The rearrangement uses TRBV5-1 and TRBJ1-1; no reliable D call. The source is a woman aged 50 to 60 with Graves' hyperthyroidism. CDR3 nucleotides: TGCGCCAGCAGCTTGGTCGGACCGTCGTTTGAAGCTTTCTTT. The encoded protein is CASSLVGPSFEAFF. The whole variable domain, remainder taken from reference TRBV5-1 and TRBJ1-1, is KAGVTQTPRYLIKTRGQQVTLSCSPISGHRSVSWYQQTPGQGLQFLFEYFSETQRNKGNFPGRFSGRQFSNSRSEMNVSTLELGDSALYLCASSLVGPSFEAFFGQGTRLTVV.